This entry features one T cell receptor beta chain sequence. Antigen: not known. Other DNA sequences in the same sample also yield this CDR3. Primers for the PCR totalled 60 Vbeta and 13 Jbeta. The repertoire was sequenced with immunoSEQ multiplex PCR; TCRdb's copy has only in-frame clones and lacks some. The table records roughly 230,000 clones, roughly 85% of them present only once. The data stem from a study of cytomegalovirus exposure and HLA in healthy donors. Study-wide background: Earlier, 150 million to 200 million T cells were analyzed, and 90 million to 120 million unique TCR beta sequences were found among them.

CDR3 length: 14 residues. Germline V gene data show CDR1 as MGHRA and CDR2 as YSYEKL. Germline trimming cut 2 bases from V and 4 bases from J; bases unmatched to any gene: 2. Whole-study results and caveats: Upon later analysis, TCR association rates were observed to vary by HLA locus, being highest for DRB1 and lowest for HLA-C.

The sequenced material came from PBMCs. This chain connects TRBV4-1 to TRBJ2-7; TRBD2 aligns across 10 bases. The sequence derives from a girl aged 2 to 10 in good health and CMV-seronegative. The CDR3: CASSQRLAGYEQYF. DNA of the CDR3: TGCGCCAGCAGCCAAAGACTAGCGGGTTACGAGCAGTACTTC.